The 18 T cell receptor beta chains below all came from one sample that was sequenced in a study of OX40 agonist ivuxolimab in advanced cancers. The protocol was immunoSEQ multiplex PCR, while the TCRdb copy is restricted to in-frame clones and leaves out a portion. The profile shows about 35,000 clones, 76% of them singletons. The specimen comprised CD4+ or CD8+ T cells sorted from blood, sampled in a trial of the OX40 agonist ivuxolimab. Receptor source: an adult with an advanced solid tumor such as melanoma, head and neck, liver or kidney cancer.

This sequence joins TRBV4-2 and TRBJ2-5; D not resolved. The CDR3 runs to 16 residues. V shed 0 bases and J shed 2 bases, with 13 bases lying between them. Germline V CDR1 and CDR2: LGHNA, YNFKEQ. The chain's CDR3 is CASSQDSHSFQETQYF. The DNA for the CDR3 is TGTGCCAGCAGCCAAGATTCGCACAGCTTTCAAGAGACCCAGTACTTC.

In its sample, this clone ranks as medium-sized (0.01 to 0.1%). This sequence joins TRBV30 and TRBJ2-1; TRBD2 matches 7 bases. The trim removed 3 bases at V and 12 bases at J, leaving 11 bases unmatched. Germline V CDR1 and CDR2: GTSNPN, SVGIG (reference sequence). This CDR3 is built from 13 residues. This chain's CDR3 is CAWSASAGWGQFF. In DNA form, the CDR3 reads TGTGCCTGGAGCGCTTCAGCGGGGTGGGGGCAGTTCTTC.

The J gene is TRBJ1-6, the V gene TRBV6-6; TRBD1 aligns across 7 bases. This CDR3 has 15 residues. V shed 5 bases and J 10 bases; nucleotides not matched to a gene: 11. CDR1 and CDR2 from the germline V gene are MNHNY and SVGAGI (reference sequence). CDR3 coding DNA: TGTGCCAGCAGTAAAAACCGGGACAGAATGTCACCCCTCCACTTT. Translating gives CASSKNRDRMSPLHF.

The rearrangement joins TRBV5-1 to TRBJ1-5, with TRBD1 matching 9 bases. CDR1 and CDR2 from the germline V gene are SGHRS and YFSETQ. J was trimmed by 7 bases and V by 0 bases; bases with no gene match: 8. This CDR3 region has 16 residues. The CDR3 bases are TGCGCCAGCAGCTTGGCCCGGACAGGGGTGGACCAGCCCCAGCATTTT. This translates into CASSLARTGVDQPQHF.

J is TRBJ1-1 and V is TRBV5-1; D ambiguous. Germline V CDR1 and CDR2: SGHRS, YFSETQ. Trimming removed 0 bases at V and 8 bases at J, with 8 bases between. This CDR3 spans 12 amino acids. CDR3 protein: CASSLGRGEAFF. DNA for the CDR3: TGCGCCAGCAGCTTGGGACGTGGCGAAGCTTTCTTT. Variable domain in full (rest from reference TRBV5-1 and TRBJ1-1): KAGVTQTPRYLIKTRGQQVTLSCSPISGHRSVSWYQQTPGQGLQFLFEYFSETQRNKGNFPGRFSGRQFSNSRSEMNVSTLELGDSALYLCASSLGRGEAFFGQGTRLTVV.

The genes are TRBV7-9 and TRBJ1-3, with 7 positions matching TRBD1. The CDR3 totals 15 residues. The V and J ends lost 3 bases and 3 bases, in that order; junction bases with no gene match: 5. Germline CDR1 is SEHNR and CDR2 is FQNEAQ (reference sequence). CDR3 region: CASSLFQGDGNTIYF. CDR3 sequence (DNA): TGTGCCAGCAGCTTGTTCCAGGGGGATGGAAACACCATATATTTT.

The chain recombines TRBV5-1 with TRBJ2-1; unclear D gene. Germline loops: CDR1 SGHRS, CDR2 YFSETQ. This CDR3 contains 13 residues. The V and J ends lost 4 bases and 0 bases respectively, with 5 bases between them. The CDR3 sequence: CASSRASYNEQFF. The CDR3 DNA reads as TGCGCCAGCAGCCGGGCCTCCTACAATGAGCAGTTCTTC.

The V and J genes are TRBV28 and TRBJ2-5, with 9 bases aligning to TRBD1. V lost 6 bases, J lost 4 bases, and 12 bases stayed unmatched. The CDR3 is made up of 16 amino acids. Germline values: CDR1 MDHEN, CDR2 SYDVKM. Here the CDR3 DNA reads TGTGCCAGCAGCCGCGATCACACAGGGGGCGGAGAGACCCAGTACTTC. Residues: CASSRDHTGGGETQYF. Complete variable domain (other parts from reference TRBV28 and TRBJ2-5): DVKVTQSSRYLVKRTGEKVFLECVQDMDHENMFWYRQDPGLGLRLIYFSYDVKMKEKGDIPEGYSVSREKKERFSLILESASTNQTSMYLCASSRDHTGGGETQYFGPGTRLLVL.

Only one count was recorded for this clone. Written as DNA, the CDR3 is TGTGCCAGCAGCTTCCGACTAGCGGGTTACAATGAGCAGTTCTTC. Translating it yields CASSFRLAGYNEQFF. V is TRBV5-5 and J is TRBJ2-1; 10 bases line up with TRBD2. Trimming cost V 2 bases and J 4 bases; bases outside gene matches: 3. The germline CDR1 and CDR2 sequences are SGHKS and YYEKEE (reference sequence). CDR3 length: 15 amino acids.

The gene calls are TRBV19 and TRBJ2-3, with 8 bases that match TRBD2. Trimming at V came to 6 bases and at J to 3 bases, leaving 11 bases not matched to a gene. Germline CDR1 is LNHDA and CDR2 is SQIVND (reference sequence). The CDR3 consists of 16 residues. The CDR3 sequence: CASSLLRGGLTDTQYF. The CDR3 nucleotides read TGTGCCAGTAGCTTACTCCGGGGGGGCCTTACAGATACGCAGTATTTT.

The CDR3 loop reads CASSGQDTQGDEQFF. The CDR3 DNA follows: TGTGCCAGCAGCGGACAGGACACCCAAGGGGATGAGCAGTTCTTC. V usage is TRBV6-6 and J usage is TRBJ2-1, with TRBD1 identical over 7 bases. The CDR3 sequence is 15 residues long. Germline values: CDR1 MNHNY, CDR2 SVGAGI (reference sequence). V lost 6 bases to trimming and J lost 8 bases; unmatched junction nucleotides: 13.

This clone qualifies as medium-sized (0.01 to 0.1%). The rearrangement uses TRBV27 and TRBJ1-5; tentative D call: TRBD1 (5 bases). The CDR3 extends over 17 amino acids. Germline V gene sequence: CDR1 MNHEY, CDR2 SMNVEV (reference sequence). The germline V and J ends were trimmed by 1 base and 2 bases, with 15 bases remaining between them. The CDR3 coding sequence is TGTGCCAGCAGTTTATTCGCCGTGGGGGAGGGCAATCAGCCCCAGCATTTT. It encodes CASSLFAVGEGNQPQHF.

The rearrangement uses TRBV6-5 and TRBJ1-1, with TRBD1 matching 9 bases. The V segment lost 6 bases and the J segment 4 bases; nucleotides outside the gene matches: 3. The germline gives CDR1 MNHEY, CDR2 SVGAGI. The CDR3 sequence is 13 residues long. Here the CDR3 DNA reads TGTGCCAGCAGAACGACAGGGGGCACTGAAGCTTTCTTT. Its protein is CASRTTGGTEAFF.

The rearrangement joins TRBV18 to TRBJ2-7; D is unresolved. Germline-derived CDR1 and CDR2 are KGHSH and LQKENI. Trimming shortened V by 1 base and J by 0 bases, and 10 bases separated the two germline ends. The CDR3 runs to 15 residues. The CDR3 DNA reads TGTGCCAGCTCACCACAAGTAGGCGCCTCCTACGAGCAGTACTTC. Amino acids: CASSPQVGASYEQYF.

The table lists this clone with many counts. The V gene is TRBV27, the J gene TRBJ1-3; no clear D gene. Trimming removed 0 bases from V and 3 bases from J, with 3 bases in between. CDR1 is MNHEY and CDR2 is SMNVEV in the germline V gene (reference sequence). This CDR3 is 13 amino acids long. CDR3 in DNA: TGTGCCAGCAGTTTATCTAGTGGAAACACCATATATTTT. It codes for CASSLSSGNTIYF.

The CDR3 DNA reads TGTGCCGGCGACCTAGTGGGGAAGAACACTGAAGCTTTCTTT. It codes for CAGDLVGKNTEAFF. The chain has TRBV2 and TRBJ1-1; D ambiguous. This CDR3 is built from 14 residues. Trimming removed 11 bases at V and 1 base at J, with 17 bases between. Germline V CDR1 and CDR2: SNHLY, FYNNEI.

About this clone: A junction boundary mismatches the germline segment, possibly from a read error. V usage is TRBV7-3 and J usage is TRBJ1-1; TRBD1 matches 12 bases. The CDR3 totals 15 residues. The germline gives CDR1 SGHTA, CDR2 FQGTGA. The CDR3 loop is CASSTRWGQGAEAFF. The CDR3 nucleotides read TGTGCCAGCTCAACTCGGTGGGGACAGGGGGCTGAGGCTTTCTTT.

The V and J genes are TRBV6-1 and TRBJ2-7, with 12 bases lining up with TRBD1. Germline lookup yields CDR1 MNHNS and CDR2 SASEGT. V trimming: 4 bases; J trimming: 3 bases; junction bases outside the gene matches: 7. The CDR3 extends over 16 amino acids. The CDR3: CASSGLGTGGLYEQYF. DNA of the CDR3: TGTGCCAGCAGTGGATTAGGGACAGGGGGCCTCTACGAGCAGTACTTC.